Listed below are T cell receptor beta chains from one sample, sequenced in a study of control samples from healthy donors and cancer patients. Produced via immunoSEQ multiplex PCR; TCRdb's table is partial and in-frame only. The sample carries tens of thousands of clones, roughly 94% recorded once. The sample was blood. The origin of the receptors is a man aged 25 to 45 in good health. Both conserved end residues are part of each CDR3. The D gene is left open where the match is weak. Clone size is given for some rows only: seen once, a few or many times, or a class if the clone is expanded.

D gene	V gene	clone size	J gene	CDR3 DNA	CDR3 protein
TRBD1	TRBV3-1/TRBV3-2	.	TRBJ1-5	TGTGCCAGCAGACAGGGGAATCAGCCCCAGCATTTT	CASRQGNQPQHF
.	TRBV27	.	TRBJ2-1	TGTGCCAGCGCCCTACAGGGAGTGGGTAGTGATGAGCAGTTCTTC	CASALQGVGSDEQFF
.	TRBV7-8	once	TRBJ1-2	TGTGCCAGCAGCTTGGTCGGATTTGGAGGCTACACCTTC	CASSLVGFGGYTF
.	TRBV7-3	.	TRBJ2-5	TGTGCCAGCAGCTGGACTATCCAAGAGACCCAGTACTTC	CASSWTIQETQYF
.	TRBV6-4	.	TRBJ2-2	TGTGCCAGCAGTATTACAGCGAACACCGGGGAGCTGTTTTTT	CASSITANTGELFF
TRBD1	TRBV28	.	TRBJ1-2	TGTGCCAGCAGCCACCCTCTTTCCGGGACAGCTTATGGCTACACCTTC	CASSHPLSGTAYGYTF
TRBD1	TRBV6-4	.	TRBJ2-1	TGTGCCAGCAGTGACAGGGGGCACAATGAGCAGTTCTTC	CASSDRGHNEQFF
TRBD1	TRBV5-1	once	TRBJ2-7	TGCGCCAGCAGCTCCAGGACAGGGGGCATTAAAGAGCAGTACTTC	CASSSRTGGIKEQYF
TRBD1	TRBV5-4	.	TRBJ1-2	TGTGCCAGCAGCTTGGCCCCAGACAGGGGGGGAAGCTATGGCTACACCTTC	CASSLAPDRGGSYGYTF
.	TRBV19	.	TRBJ1-5	TGTGCCAGTAGTTCCTTAGGGGAAGGTCAGCCCCAGCATTTT	CASSSLGEGQPQHF
.	TRBV11-2	once	TRBJ2-7	TGTGCCAGCAGCTTACTGGGACAGCAGTACTTC	CASSLLGQQYF
.	TRBV29-1	.	TRBJ1-5	TGCAGCGTTGGAAGCACCAGCAATCAGCCCCAGCATTTT	CSVGSTSNQPQHF
.	TRBV19	.	TRBJ1-1	TGTGCCAGTAGTATCCCCCACGGCAACATGAACACTGAAGCTTTCTTT	CASSIPHGNMNTEAFF
.	TRBV5-1	.	TRBJ1-2	TGCGCCAGCAGCTTGGGGGAAGCTAGCTATGGCTACACCTTC	CASSLGEASYGYTF
TRBD2	TRBV6-1	.	TRBJ2-1	TGTGCCAGCAGTGAAACTAGCGGGGGGGCGGGGGAGCAGTTCTTC	CASSETSGGAGEQFF
.	TRBV5-5	.	TRBJ1-2	TGTGCCAGCAGCTTCCTCCCTACCGGGGGCAACTATGGCTACACCTTC	CASSFLPTGGNYGYTF
.	TRBV9	.	TRBJ1-2	TGTGCCAGCAGCGTAGAGATCAACTTAGGAGGCTACACCTTC	CASSVEINLGGYTF
.	TRBV18	.	TRBJ1-1	TGTGCCAGCTCACCACCAGGGGTGACCACTGAAGCTTTCTTT	CASSPPGVTTEAFF
TRBD1	TRBV13	.	TRBJ2-6	TGTGCCAGTACGACAGGGGCTGGGGCCAACGTCCTGACTTTC	CASTTGAGANVLTF
.	TRBV5-8	.	TRBJ1-4	TGTGCCAGCAGCTTAGGTCTGGGGGTCGGCGCGAATGAAAAACTGTTTTTT	CASSLGLGVGANEKLFF
.	TRBV4-3	.	TRBJ1-4	TGCGCCAGCAGCCAAGTTGGGGGGCGCTGGGAAAAACTGTTTTTT	CASSQVGGRWEKLFF
.	TRBV6-5	.	TRBJ1-1	TGTGCCAGCCCTGAAACACAGGGAGGGGGCACTGAAGCTTTCTTT	CASPETQGGGTEAFF
TRBD1	TRBV4-3	.	TRBJ1-1	TGCGCCAGCAGCCGCGTAAGGGACAGCCGAATTGAAGCTTTCTTT	CASSRVRDSRIEAFF
TRBD2	TRBV27	.	TRBJ2-1	TGTGCCAGCAGTTTACCGACTAGCGGAGATGGTGAGCAGTTCTTC	CASSLPTSGDGEQFF
.	TRBV4-1	.	TRBJ2-7	TGCGCCAGCAGCCAAGGCCTCTGGGTCTACGAGCAGTACTTC	CASSQGLWVYEQYF
TRBD1	TRBV6-1	.	TRBJ1-4	TGTGCCAGCAGTGAATATCTGACAGGGCAAAGCACTAATGAAAAACTGTTTTTT	CASSEYLTGQSTNEKLFF
TRBD1	TRBV10-3	.	TRBJ2-2	TGTGCCATCAATACCGGGACAGGGAACACCGGGGAGCTGTTTTTT	CAINTGTGNTGELFF
TRBD2	TRBV7-3	.	TRBJ2-2	TGTGCCAGCAGCTCCCCGGGACTAGCGGGTTTTCTTACCGGGGAGCTGTTTTTT	CASSSPGLAGFLTGELFF
.	TRBV5-1	.	TRBJ1-2	TGCGCCAGCAGCCCCCTGGAAGAGGGGGGCACCGACGGCTACACCTTC	CASSPLEEGGTDGYTF
.	TRBV6-2/TRBV6-3	once	TRBJ2-5	TGTGCCAGCAGTTACTCTACGGAGACCCAGTACTTC	CASSYSTETQYF
TRBD2	TRBV27	.	TRBJ2-7	TGTGCCAGCAGTTTCTGGGAGGGAGGCGAGCAGTACTTC	CASSFWEGGEQYF
.	TRBV14	.	TRBJ2-6	TGTGCCAGCAGCCAGACTTACTCTGGGGCCAACGTCCTGACTTTC	CASSQTYSGANVLTF
TRBD2	TRBV24-1	.	TRBJ2-1	TGTGCCACCAGCGGGACTAGCGGGATCTACAATGAGCAGTTCTTC	CATSGTSGIYNEQFF
.	TRBV2	.	TRBJ2-7	TGTGCCAGCGCCCAAGGACGGGGAGACTCCTACGAGCAGTACTTC	CASAQGRGDSYEQYF
.	TRBV28	.	TRBJ1-1	TGTGCCAGCCCAGGGAATTCGGGGAACACTGAAGCTTTCTTT	CASPGNSGNTEAFF
TRBD1	TRBV14	.	TRBJ2-7	TGTGCCAGCAGCCAAGGTCGGGACAGCTACTTGGGGCAGTACTTC	CASSQGRDSYLGQYF
.	TRBV28	.	TRBJ2-7	TGTGCCAGCAGTCTCAAATACGAGCAGTACTTC	CASSLKYEQYF
TRBD1	TRBV7-2	.	TRBJ1-3	TGTGCCAGCAGCTTAGGCGCGTCGGGACAGGGGTTCAGAAACACCATATATTTT	CASSLGASGQGFRNTIYF
.	TRBV24-1	.	TRBJ2-7	TGTGCCACCAGTGCTTTGGGAGGGGGCGAGCAGTACTTC	CATSALGGGEQYF
.	TRBV9	.	TRBJ1-2	TGTGCCAGCAGCGTAGGAGGCAATGACTATGGCTACACCTTC	CASSVGGNDYGYTF
TRBD1	TRBV5-6	once	TRBJ2-6	TGTGCCAGCAGCACCCGGACAGGAGACTACTCTGGGGCCAACGTCCTGACTTTC	CASSTRTGDYSGANVLTF
TRBD1	TRBV3-1/TRBV3-2	.	TRBJ1-3	TGTGCCAGCAGCCCTGGGACAGGGGGAAACACCATATATTTT	CASSPGTGGNTIYF
.	TRBV6-2/TRBV6-3	.	TRBJ1-1	TGTGCCAGCAGTTACCCCGGGGGGAAGTACACTGAAGCTTTCTTT	CASSYPGGKYTEAFF
TRBD1	TRBV7-7	.	TRBJ2-1	TGTGCCAGCAGCCGGCAAACTGGGGACAGCTTTAACAATGAGCAGTTCTTC	CASSRQTGDSFNNEQFF
.	TRBV7-9	.	TRBJ1-4	TGTGCCAGCAGCTTAGGTTTCAGGGGACTTGGGGAAAAACTGTTTTTT	CASSLGFRGLGEKLFF
.	TRBV12-5	.	TRBJ2-3	TGTGCTAGTGGGGGGGGACGGCTTAGCACAGATACGCAGTATTTT	CASGGGRLSTDTQYF
TRBD1	TRBV28	.	TRBJ1-1	TGTGCCAGCACGAACGCCGGGACAGGGAACACTGAAGCTTTCTTT	CASTNAGTGNTEAFF
.	TRBV6-1	.	TRBJ1-1	TGTGCCAGCAGTGAAAAGGACAACACTGAAGCTTTCTTT	CASSEKDNTEAFF
.	TRBV10-3	.	TRBJ1-3	TGTGCCATCAGTGAGATCGGGGGCTCTGGAAACACCATATATTTT	CAISEIGGSGNTIYF
.	TRBV11-2	.	TRBJ2-2	TGTGCCAGCAGCTTACGACGGAGGGCCGTAGGTACCGGGGAGCTGTTTTTT	CASSLRRRAVGTGELFF
.	TRBV10-2	.	TRBJ1-5	TGCGCCAGCAGTGAGTCCGGGCCCCAGCATTTT	CASSESGPQHF
.	TRBV7-2	.	TRBJ1-5	TGTGCCAGCAGCTTTGGGGTGGGGCCCCAGCATTTT	CASSFGVGPQHF
TRBD1	TRBV5-1	.	TRBJ1-3	TGCGCCAGCAGCTTGGCAGAGGGGGCGCGGGGAAACACCATATATTTT	CASSLAEGARGNTIYF